Shown below are 9 T cell receptor beta chains from a single sample sequenced in a study of read filtering for tumor transcriptome and immune sequencing. The library was built from approximately 400 ng RNA with molecular barcoded adaptors for alpha/delta and beta/gamma chains. TCRdb independently ran MiXCR on the reads; one entry per CDR3 protein. Here the sample spans roughly 56,000 distinct CDR3 sequences, around 18% being singletons. The source material was a population of CD138-negative cells sorted from bone marrow. Every receptor here comes from a donor aged 40 or over with multiple myeloma.

This clonotype was found many times. This chain uses TRBV6-2 or TRBV6-3 with TRBJ1-1; D is possibly TRBD1 (5 bases). There are 14 residues in the CDR3. Germline lookup yields CDR1 MNHEY and CDR2 SVGEGT. Between the trimmed V and J ends, which lost 0 bases and 5 bases, there was a span of 10 bases. The CDR3 loop is CASSYSQGLTEAFF. The CDR3 DNA reads TGTGCCAGCAGTTACTCGCAGGGTTTAACTGAAGCTTTCTTT.

This clonotype has ten or more counts. The chain recombines TRBV19 with TRBJ2-1; D gene uncertain. This CDR3 comprises 15 residues. Trimming took 6 bases from V and 0 from J, leaving 12 bases between them. Germline CDR1 reads LNHDA; CDR2 reads SQIVND (reference sequence). This CDR3 reads CASRSYQSSYNEQFF. The DNA of the CDR3 is TGTGCCAGTAGGAGTTACCAGAGCTCCTACAATGAGCAGTTCTTC.

This clonotype occurred many times. This rearrangement joins TRBV29-1 to TRBJ1-2; D ambiguous. This CDR3 is 12 amino acids long. The V end lost 3 bases, the J end lost 4 bases, and 9 bases lay between the germline ends. The germline gives CDR1 SQVTM, CDR2 ANQGSEA. The CDR3 sequence: CSVDVGGYGYTF. The CDR3, as DNA: TGCAGCGTTGATGTGGGCGGCTATGGCTACACCTTC.

This clonotype was counted a few times. The CDR3 DNA sequence: TGTGCCAGCAAAAGCGGGTCCCTTCGAAATACGCAGTATTTT. It encodes CASKSGSLRNTQYF. The chain links TRBV28 to TRBJ2-3, with D possibly matching TRBD2 (6 bases). The CDR3 runs 14 residues. V lost 7 bases and J lost 7, with 18 bases in between. Germline values: CDR1 MDHEN, CDR2 SYDVKM.

This chain links TRBV20-1 with TRBJ2-2, with 13 bases lining up with TRBD2. With V trimmed by 4 bases and J by 7 bases, 6 bases remained unmatched. This CDR3 contains 15 residues. Looked up from germline, CDR1 is DFQATT and CDR2 is SNEGSKA (reference sequence). The CDR3 coding sequence is TGCAGTGCTAAAGTACTAGCGGGAGGGGGCGGGGAGCTGTTTTTT. This gives the protein CSAKVLAGGGGELFF.

This chain uses TRBV6-2 or TRBV6-3 with TRBJ2-1; no firm D call. The germline V gene encodes CDR1 MNHEY and CDR2 SVGEGT. CDR3 size: 11 residues. Trimming cost V 2 bases and J 7 bases, with 3 bases left between them. This chain's CDR3 is CASSYQNEQFF. For the CDR3, the DNA is TGTGCCAGCAGTTACCAGAATGAGCAGTTCTTC.

The chain links TRBV7-9 to TRBJ2-5, with 9 bases lining up with TRBD2. V lost 3 bases, J lost 5 bases, and 4 bases stayed unmatched. Germline V gene data show CDR1 as SEHNR and CDR2 as FQNEAQ (reference sequence). This CDR3 is 14 amino acids long. The CDR3 DNA reads TGTGCCAGCAGCTTCGACGCGGGGGGGGAGACCCAGTACTTC. Translation: CASSFDAGGETQYF. Using reference TRBV7-9 and TRBJ2-5 for the parts outside the CDR3, the full variable domain is DTGVSQNPRHKITKRGQNVTFRCDPISEHNRLYWYRQTLGQGPEFLTYFQNEAQLEKSRLLSDRFSAERPKGSFSTLEIQRTEQGDSAMYLCASSFDAGGETQYFGPGTRLLVL.

This clonotype was observed at least ten times. This sequence joins TRBV7-2 and TRBJ2-2; D ambiguous. V lost 2 bases to trimming and J lost 0 bases, with 10 bases between them. The CDR3 spans 16 residues. CDR1 and CDR2 (germline): SGHTA, FQGNSA. DNA of the CDR3: TGTGCCAGCAGCTTAAGAGCGCACACGAACACCGGGGAGCTGTTTTTT. Its translation is CASSLRAHTNTGELFF.

Note on this clonotype: This may come from a read error, since a much larger clone is one base off. Without the conserved terminal phenylalanine or tryptophan, this CDR3 likely stems from a read error. This sequence joins TRBV11-2 and TRBJ2-3; D possibly corresponds to TRBD1 (6 bases). The CDR3 spans 13 residues. The germline gives CDR1 SGHAT, CDR2 FQNNGV. V was cut by 6 bases and J by 3 bases, with 10 bases left in between. The CDR3 sequence is CASRPDRTDTQYL. DNA for the CDR3: TGTGCCAGCAGACCCGACAGGACAGATACGCAGTATTTA.